The 8 T cell receptor beta chains given below trace back to one sample, sequenced in a study of blood T cell repertoires in COVID-19. Profiled with immunoSEQ multiplex PCR; TCRdb holds only in-frame clones, not every one. The sample has roughly 160,000 clones; roughly 78% are singletons. Sequencing was performed on peripheral blood. The receptors originated from a woman aged 60 to 75 with COVID-19, enrolled during active disease.

The chain employs TRBV9 and TRBJ1-3; TRBD1 matches at 10 bases. The CDR3 runs to 15 residues. Losses at the gene ends were 3 bases for V and 3 bases for J; bases not matched to a gene: 3. Germline V lookup: CDR1 SGDLS, CDR2 YYNGEE. CDR3 amino acids: CASSGTGGGGNTIYF. The CDR3 coding sequence is TGTGCCAGCAGCGGGACAGGGGGAGGTGGAAACACCATATATTTT.

The rearrangement links TRBV10-3 to TRBJ1-5; 9 nucleotides line up with TRBD1. The CDR3 consists of 16 residues. The V gene end was trimmed by 2 bases and the J gene end by 9 bases; junction bases not matched to a gene: 11. Germline V CDR1 and CDR2: ENHRY, SYGVKD. This chain's CDR3 is CAISEQGGQGMMPQHF. As DNA, the CDR3 is TGTGCCATCAGTGAGCAGGGGGGACAGGGAATGATGCCCCAGCATTTT.

CDR3: CAISVTSGSYEQYF. The CDR3 DNA is TGTGCCATCAGTGTGACTAGCGGGAGCTACGAGCAGTACTTC. The chain joins TRBV10-3 to TRBJ2-7, with 12 nucleotides matching TRBD2. CDR1 and CDR2 (germline): ENHRY, SYGVKD. The CDR3 runs to 14 residues. The ends lost 4 bases at V and 3 bases at J; junction bases unmatched: 1.

The chain combines TRBV27 with TRBJ2-5, with a weak D call TRBD1 (5 bases). CDR3 length: 14 residues. The V end was cut by 2 bases, the J end by 1 base, with 8 bases between. Germline lookup yields CDR1 MNHEY and CDR2 SMNVEV (reference sequence). CDR3 DNA: TGTGCCAGCAGTTTAGACCAGGGCCAAGAGACCCAGTACTTC. This encodes CASSLDQGQETQYF.

The chain links TRBV3-1 (or the pseudogene TRBV3-2) to TRBJ2-1, with 9 positions matching TRBD2. The ends lost 1 base at V and 6 bases at J; junction bases unmatched: 7. Germline CDR1 and CDR2: LGHDT and YNNKEL (reference sequence). CDR3 length: 16 amino acids. The DNA for the CDR3 is TGTGCCAGCAGCCAAGGTGTAGCGGGGGTTCCCAATGAGCAGTTCTTC. Its translation: CASSQGVAGVPNEQFF.

This chain uses TRBV5-6 with TRBJ2-7; the match to TRBD2 covers 9 bases. Trimming removed 0 bases from V and 6 bases from J; junction bases left unmatched: 19. In germline, CDR1 is SGHDT, CDR2 YYEEEE. The CDR3 is 19 residues long. The CDR3 reads CASSLAHSHLAGEGLEQYF. In nucleotides, the CDR3 is TGTGCCAGCAGCTTGGCCCACTCTCACTTAGCGGGAGAAGGACTCGAGCAGTACTTC.

The chain carries TRBV7-2 and TRBJ1-2; no clear D gene. The CDR3 has 14 residues. The V and J ends lost 5 bases and 4 bases respectively, with 14 bases between them. Germline-derived CDR1 and CDR2 are SGHTA and FQGNSA. The CDR3 DNA follows: TGTGCCAGCAGCCCCCCCTTGGAGGGCTATGGCTACACCTTC. Translated, it gives CASSPPLEGYGYTF. The entire variable domain, with the rest obtained from reference TRBV7-2 and TRBJ1-2, is as follows: GAGVSQSPSNKVTEKGKDVELRCDPISGHTALYWYRQSLGQGLEFLIYFQGNSAPDKSGLPSDRFSAERTGGSVSTLTIQRTQQEDSAVYLCASSPPLEGYGYTFGSGTRLTVV.

This chain links TRBV19 with TRBJ2-5, with 11 bases identical to TRBD1. The CDR3 is made up of 15 amino acids. The J segment lost 8 bases and the V segment lost 5 bases, leaving 10 bases of the junction unmatched. The germline CDR1 and CDR2 sequences are LNHDA and SQIVND (reference sequence). This CDR3 reads CASSLMGTGGDTQYF. Here the CDR3 DNA reads TGTGCCAGTAGTCTAATGGGGACAGGGGGGGATACCCAGTACTTC.